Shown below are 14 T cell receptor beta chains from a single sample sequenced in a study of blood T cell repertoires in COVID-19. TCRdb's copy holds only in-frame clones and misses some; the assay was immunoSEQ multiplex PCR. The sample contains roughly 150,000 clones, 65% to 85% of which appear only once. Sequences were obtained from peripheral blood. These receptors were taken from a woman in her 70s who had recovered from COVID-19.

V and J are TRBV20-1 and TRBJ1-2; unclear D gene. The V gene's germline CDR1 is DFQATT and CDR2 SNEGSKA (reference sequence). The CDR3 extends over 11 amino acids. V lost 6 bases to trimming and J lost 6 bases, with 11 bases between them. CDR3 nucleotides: TGCAGTGCCCCCCAGGCTAATGGCTACACCTTC. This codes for CSAPQANGYTF.

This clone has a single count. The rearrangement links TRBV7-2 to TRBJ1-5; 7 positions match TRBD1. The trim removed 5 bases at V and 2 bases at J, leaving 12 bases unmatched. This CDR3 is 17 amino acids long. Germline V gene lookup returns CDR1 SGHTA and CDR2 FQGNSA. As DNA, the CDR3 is TGTGCCAGCAGCGCTGGACACAGGGGTTGGGGCAATCAGCCCCAGCATTTT. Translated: CASSAGHRGWGNQPQHF.

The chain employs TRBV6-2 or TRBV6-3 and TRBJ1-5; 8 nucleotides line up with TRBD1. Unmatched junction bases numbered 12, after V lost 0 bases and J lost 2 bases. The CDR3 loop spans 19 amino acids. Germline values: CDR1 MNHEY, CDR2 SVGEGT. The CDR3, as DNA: TGTGCCAGCAGTTACTCGGCCCCGGGACAGGCCTGGGGCAATCAGCCCCAGCATTTT. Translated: CASSYSAPGQAWGNQPQHF.

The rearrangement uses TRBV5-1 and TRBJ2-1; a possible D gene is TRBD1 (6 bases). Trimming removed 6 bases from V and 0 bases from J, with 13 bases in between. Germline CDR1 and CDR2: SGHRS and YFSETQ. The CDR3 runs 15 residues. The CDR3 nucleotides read TGCGCCAGCAAACAGGGTTCGGGCTCCTACAATGAGCAGTTCTTC. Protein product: CASKQGSGSYNEQFF.

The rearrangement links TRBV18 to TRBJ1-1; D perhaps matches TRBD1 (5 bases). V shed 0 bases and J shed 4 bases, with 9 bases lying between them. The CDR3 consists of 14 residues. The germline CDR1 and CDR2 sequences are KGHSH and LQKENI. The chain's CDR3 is CASSPPVRATEAFF. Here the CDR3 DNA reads TGTGCCAGCTCACCACCAGTCAGGGCCACTGAAGCTTTCTTT. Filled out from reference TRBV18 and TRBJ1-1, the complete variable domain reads NAGVMQNPRHLVRRRGQEARLRCSPMKGHSHVYWYRQLPEEGLKFMVYLQKENIIDESGMPKERFSAEFPKEGPSILRIQQVVRGDSAAYFCASSPPVRATEAFFGQGTRLTVV.

In DNA, the CDR3 is TGTGCCAGCAGCTTAGCAGGGGGCAGTGGCTACACCTTC. This sequence encodes CASSLAGGSGYTF. V usage is TRBV11-1 and J usage is TRBJ1-2, with 7 bases lining up with TRBD1. Germline CDR1 reads SGHAT; CDR2 reads FQDESV (reference sequence). This CDR3 comprises 13 residues. The V gene end was trimmed by 0 bases and the J gene end by 7 bases; junction bases not matched to a gene: 2.

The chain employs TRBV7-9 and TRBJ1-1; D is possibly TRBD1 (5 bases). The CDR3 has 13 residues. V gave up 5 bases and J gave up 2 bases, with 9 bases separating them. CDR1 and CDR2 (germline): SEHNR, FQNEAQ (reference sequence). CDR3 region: CASSPGGNTEAFF. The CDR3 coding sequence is TGTGCCAGCAGCCCGGGGGGTAACACTGAAGCTTTCTTT.

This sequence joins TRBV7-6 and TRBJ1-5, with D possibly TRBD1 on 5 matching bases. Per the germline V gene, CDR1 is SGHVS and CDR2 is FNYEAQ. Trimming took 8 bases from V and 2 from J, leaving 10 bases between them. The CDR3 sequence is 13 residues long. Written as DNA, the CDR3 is TGTGCCAGCGGGGCGGTGGGCAATCAGCCCCAGCATTTT. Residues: CASGAVGNQPQHF.

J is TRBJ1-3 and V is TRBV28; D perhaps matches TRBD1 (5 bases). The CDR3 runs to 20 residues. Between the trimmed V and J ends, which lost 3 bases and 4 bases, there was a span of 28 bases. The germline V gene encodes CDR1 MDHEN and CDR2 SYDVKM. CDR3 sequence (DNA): TGTGCCAGCAGTTTGGGGCTGGGCGTTGCGGGGAGGATAAGGGGAAACACCATATATTTT. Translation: CASSLGLGVAGRIRGNTIYF.

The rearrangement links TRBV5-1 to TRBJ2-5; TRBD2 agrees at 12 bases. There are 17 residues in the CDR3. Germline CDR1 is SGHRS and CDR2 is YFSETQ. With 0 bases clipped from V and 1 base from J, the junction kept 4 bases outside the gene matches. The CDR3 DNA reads TGCGCCAGCAGCTTGGGGACTAGCGGGAAGTTCCAAGAGACCCAGTACTTC. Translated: CASSLGTSGKFQETQYF.

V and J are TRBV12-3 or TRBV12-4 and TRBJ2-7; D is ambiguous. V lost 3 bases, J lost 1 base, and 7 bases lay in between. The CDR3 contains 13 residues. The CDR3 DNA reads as TGTGCCAGCAGTTTCCCCCCGTCCTACGAGCAGTACTTC. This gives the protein CASSFPPSYEQYF.

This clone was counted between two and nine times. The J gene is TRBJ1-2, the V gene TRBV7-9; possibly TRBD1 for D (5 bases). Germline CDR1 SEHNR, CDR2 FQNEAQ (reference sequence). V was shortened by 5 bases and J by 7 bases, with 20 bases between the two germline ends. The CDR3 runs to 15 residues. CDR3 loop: CASSASGGETFGYTF. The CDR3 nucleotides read TGTGCCAGCAGCGCATCCGGGGGGGAGACTTTTGGCTACACCTTC.

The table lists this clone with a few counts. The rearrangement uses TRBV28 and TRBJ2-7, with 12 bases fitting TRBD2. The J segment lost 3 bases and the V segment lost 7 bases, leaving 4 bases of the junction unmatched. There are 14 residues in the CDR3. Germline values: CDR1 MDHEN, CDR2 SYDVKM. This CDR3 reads CASTETSGSYEQYF. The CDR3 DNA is TGTGCCAGCACCGAGACTAGCGGGAGCTACGAGCAGTACTTC.

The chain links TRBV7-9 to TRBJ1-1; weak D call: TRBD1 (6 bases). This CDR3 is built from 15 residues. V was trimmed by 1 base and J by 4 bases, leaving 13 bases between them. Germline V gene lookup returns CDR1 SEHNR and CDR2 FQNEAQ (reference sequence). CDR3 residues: CASSLGPGAGTEAFF. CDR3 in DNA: TGTGCCAGCAGCTTAGGTCCAGGGGCGGGCACTGAAGCTTTCTTT.